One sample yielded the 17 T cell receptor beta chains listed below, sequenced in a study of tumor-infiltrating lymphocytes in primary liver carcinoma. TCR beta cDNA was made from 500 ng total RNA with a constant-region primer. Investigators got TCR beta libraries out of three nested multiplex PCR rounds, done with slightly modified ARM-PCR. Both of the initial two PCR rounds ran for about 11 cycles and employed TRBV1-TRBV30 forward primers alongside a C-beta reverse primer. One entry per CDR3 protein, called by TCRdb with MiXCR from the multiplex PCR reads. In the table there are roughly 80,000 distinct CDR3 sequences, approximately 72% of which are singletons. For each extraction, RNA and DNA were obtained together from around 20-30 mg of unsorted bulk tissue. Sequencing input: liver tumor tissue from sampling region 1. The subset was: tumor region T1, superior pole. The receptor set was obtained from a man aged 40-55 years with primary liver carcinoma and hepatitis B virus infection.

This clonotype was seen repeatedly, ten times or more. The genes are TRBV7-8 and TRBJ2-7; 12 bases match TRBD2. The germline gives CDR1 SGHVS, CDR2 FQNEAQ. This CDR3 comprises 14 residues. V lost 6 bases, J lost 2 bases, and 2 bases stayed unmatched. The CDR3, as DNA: TGTGCCAGCAGTCCTAGCGGGAGGGCCTACGAGCAGTACTTC. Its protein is CASSPSGRAYEQYF.

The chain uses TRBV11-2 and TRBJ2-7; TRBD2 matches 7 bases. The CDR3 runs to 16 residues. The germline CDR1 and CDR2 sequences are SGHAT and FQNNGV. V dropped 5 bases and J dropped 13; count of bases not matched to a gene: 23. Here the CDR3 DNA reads TGTGCCAGCAGCCTACGTGAGGGAGGGCTATCGTACGATCACTACTTC. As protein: CASSLREGGLSYDHYF.

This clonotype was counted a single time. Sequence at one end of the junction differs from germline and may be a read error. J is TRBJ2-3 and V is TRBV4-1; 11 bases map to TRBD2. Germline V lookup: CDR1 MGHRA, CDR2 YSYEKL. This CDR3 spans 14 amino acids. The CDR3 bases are TGCGCCAGCAACCTGACTAGCGGGACAGATACGCGGTATTTT. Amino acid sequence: CASNLTSGTDTRYF.

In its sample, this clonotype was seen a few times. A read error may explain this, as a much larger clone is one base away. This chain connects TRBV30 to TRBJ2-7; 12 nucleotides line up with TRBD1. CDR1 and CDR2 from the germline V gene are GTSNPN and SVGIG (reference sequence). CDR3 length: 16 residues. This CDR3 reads CAWSVRRDRGRYEQHF. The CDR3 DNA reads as TGTGCCTGGAGCGTCAGACGGGACAGGGGGCGTTACGAGCAGCACTTC.

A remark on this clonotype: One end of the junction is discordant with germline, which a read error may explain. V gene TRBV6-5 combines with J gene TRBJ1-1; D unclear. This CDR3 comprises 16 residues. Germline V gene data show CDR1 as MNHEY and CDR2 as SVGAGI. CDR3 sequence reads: CVSNPGDGIRNTEAFF. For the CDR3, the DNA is TGTGTCAGCAACCCCGGAGACGGCATCAGGAACACTGAAGCTTTCTTC.

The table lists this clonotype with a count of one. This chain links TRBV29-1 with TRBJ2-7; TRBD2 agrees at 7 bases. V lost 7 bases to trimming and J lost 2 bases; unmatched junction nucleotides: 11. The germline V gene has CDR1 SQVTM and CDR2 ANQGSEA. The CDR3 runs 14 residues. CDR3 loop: CSARIEGGPYEQYF. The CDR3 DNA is TGCAGCGCTAGAATAGAGGGAGGGCCCTACGAGCAGTACTTC.

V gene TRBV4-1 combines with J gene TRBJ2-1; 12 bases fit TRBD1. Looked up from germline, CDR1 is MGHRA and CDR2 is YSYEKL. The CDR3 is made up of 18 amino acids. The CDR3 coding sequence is TGCGACAGTAGCCGCCAATGGGACAGGGGGCCTGCCTACAATGAGCAGTTCTTC. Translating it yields CDSSRQWDRGPAYNEQFF.

The DNA of the CDR3 is TGTGCCTCCAGGCCGGAGGGGCTAGCCTACGAGGGGTACTTC. Its protein product is CASRPEGLAYEGYF. J is TRBJ2-7 and V is TRBV6-5, with D possibly matching TRBD2 (6 bases). The CDR3 has 14 amino acids. Trimming left V 11 bases short and J 12 bases short, with 29 bases between. In germline, CDR1 is MNHEY, CDR2 SVGAGI.

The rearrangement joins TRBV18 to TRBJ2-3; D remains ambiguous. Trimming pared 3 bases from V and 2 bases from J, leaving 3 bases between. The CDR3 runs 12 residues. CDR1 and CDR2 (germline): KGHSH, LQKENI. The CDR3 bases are TGTGCCAGCTCACCTTACACAGATACGCAGTATTTT. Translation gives CASSPYTDTQYF.

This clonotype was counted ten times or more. The DNA of the CDR3 is TGTGCCTGGAGTTTATTGGGGCAGAATGAAAAACTGTTTTTT. Residues: CAWSLLGQNEKLFF. The chain combines TRBV30 with TRBJ1-4; tentatively, D is TRBD1 (5 bases). Germline CDR1 GTSNPN, CDR2 SVGIG (reference sequence). Deletions cut 2 bases from V and 5 bases from J, with 12 bases between. The CDR3 length is 14 residues. The complete variable domain, with remaining parts taken from reference TRBV30 and TRBJ1-4, reads SQTIHQWPATLVQPVGSPLSLECTVEGTSNPNLYWYRQAAGRGLQLLFYSVGIGQISSEVPQNLSASRPQDRQFILSSKKLLLSDSGFYLCAWSLLGQNEKLFFGSGTQLSVL.

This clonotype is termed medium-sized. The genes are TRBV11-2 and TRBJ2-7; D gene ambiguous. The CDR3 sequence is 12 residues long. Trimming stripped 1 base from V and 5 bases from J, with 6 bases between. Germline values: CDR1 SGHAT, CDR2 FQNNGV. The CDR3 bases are TGTGCCAGCAGCTTAGGAGCCCACGAGCAGTACTTC. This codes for CASSLGAHEQYF.

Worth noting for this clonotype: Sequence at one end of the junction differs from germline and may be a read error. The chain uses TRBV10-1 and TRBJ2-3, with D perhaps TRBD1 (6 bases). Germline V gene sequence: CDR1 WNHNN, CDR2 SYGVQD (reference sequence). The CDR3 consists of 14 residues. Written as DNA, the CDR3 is TGCGCCAGCATTGAGTCCCAGGGGACCGATACGCAGTATTTT. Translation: CASIESQGTDTQYF.

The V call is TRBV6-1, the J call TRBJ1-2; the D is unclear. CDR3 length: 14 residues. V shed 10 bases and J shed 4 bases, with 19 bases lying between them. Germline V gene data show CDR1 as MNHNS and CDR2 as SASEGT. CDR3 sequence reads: CATSVKHAIYGYTF. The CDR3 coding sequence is TGTGCCACCAGCGTGAAGCATGCTATCTATGGCTACACCTTC.

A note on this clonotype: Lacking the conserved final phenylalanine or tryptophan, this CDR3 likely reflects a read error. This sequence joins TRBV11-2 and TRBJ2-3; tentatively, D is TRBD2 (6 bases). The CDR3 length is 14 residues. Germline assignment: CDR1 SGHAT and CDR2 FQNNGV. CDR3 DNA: TGTACTGGAGGGGCACGGAAGCCTGCAGATACGCAGTATGTT. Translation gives CTGGARKPADTQYV.

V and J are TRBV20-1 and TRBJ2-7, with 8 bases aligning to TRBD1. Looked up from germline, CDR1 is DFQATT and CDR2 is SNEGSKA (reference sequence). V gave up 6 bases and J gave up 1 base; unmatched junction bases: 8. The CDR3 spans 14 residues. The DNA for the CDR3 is TGCAGTGCCCCCGGACAGGGAAGGTCCTACGAGCAGTACTTC. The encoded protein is CSAPGQGRSYEQYF.

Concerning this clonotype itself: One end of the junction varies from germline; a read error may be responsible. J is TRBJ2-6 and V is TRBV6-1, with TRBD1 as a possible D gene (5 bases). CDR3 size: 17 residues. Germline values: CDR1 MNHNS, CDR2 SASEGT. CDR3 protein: CASTFDWGSSGANALTF. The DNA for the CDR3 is TGTGCCAGTACTTTCGATTGGGGAAGCTCTGGGGCCAACGCCCTGACTTTT.

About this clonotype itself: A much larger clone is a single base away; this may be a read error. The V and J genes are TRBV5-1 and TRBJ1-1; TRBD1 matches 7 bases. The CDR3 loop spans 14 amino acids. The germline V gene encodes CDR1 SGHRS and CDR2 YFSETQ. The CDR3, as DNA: TGCGCCAGCAGCCCGGGACAGATGAACATTGAAGCTTTCTTT. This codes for CASSPGQMNIEAFF. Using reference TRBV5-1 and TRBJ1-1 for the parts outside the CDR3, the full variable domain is KAGVTQTPRYLIKTRGQQVTLSCSPISGHRSVSWYQQTPGQGLQFLFEYFSETQRNKGNFPGRFSGRQFSNSRSEMNVSTLELGDSALYLCASSPGQMNIEAFFGQGTRLTVV.